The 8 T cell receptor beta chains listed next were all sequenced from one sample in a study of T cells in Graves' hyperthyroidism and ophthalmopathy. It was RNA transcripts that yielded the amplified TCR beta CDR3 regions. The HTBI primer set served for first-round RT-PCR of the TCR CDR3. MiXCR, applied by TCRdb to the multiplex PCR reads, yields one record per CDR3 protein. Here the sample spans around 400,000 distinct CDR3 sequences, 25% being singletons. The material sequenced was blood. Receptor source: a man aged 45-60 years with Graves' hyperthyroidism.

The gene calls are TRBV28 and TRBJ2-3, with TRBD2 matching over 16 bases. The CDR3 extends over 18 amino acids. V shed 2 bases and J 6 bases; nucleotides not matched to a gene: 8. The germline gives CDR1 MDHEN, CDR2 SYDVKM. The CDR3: CASSLDLGLAGGADTQYF. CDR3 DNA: TGTGCCAGCAGTTTAGATTTGGGACTAGCGGGAGGGGCGGATACGCAGTATTTT.

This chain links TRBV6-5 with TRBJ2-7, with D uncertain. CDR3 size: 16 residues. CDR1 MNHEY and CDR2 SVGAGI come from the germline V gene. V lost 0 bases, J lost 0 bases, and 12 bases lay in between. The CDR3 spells CASSYSREYSSYEQYF. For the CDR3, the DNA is TGTGCCAGCAGTTACTCTCGAGAGTACAGCTCCTACGAGCAGTACTTC.

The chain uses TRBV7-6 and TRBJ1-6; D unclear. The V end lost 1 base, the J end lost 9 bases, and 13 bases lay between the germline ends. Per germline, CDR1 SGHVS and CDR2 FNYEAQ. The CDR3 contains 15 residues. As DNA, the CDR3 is TGTGCCAGCAGCTTAGAGGAGGTCGGGAGTTCACCCCTCCACTTT. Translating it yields CASSLEEVGSSPLHF. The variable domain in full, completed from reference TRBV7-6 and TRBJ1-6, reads GAGVSQSPRYKVTKRGQDVALRCDPISGHVSLYWYRQALGQGPEFLTYFNYEAQQDKSGLPNDRFSAERPEGSISTLTIQRTEQRDSAMYRCASSLEEVGSSPLHFGNGTRLTVT.

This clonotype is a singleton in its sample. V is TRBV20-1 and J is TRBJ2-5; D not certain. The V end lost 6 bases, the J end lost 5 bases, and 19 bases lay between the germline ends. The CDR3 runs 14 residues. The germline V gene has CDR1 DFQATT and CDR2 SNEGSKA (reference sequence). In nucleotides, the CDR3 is TGCAGTGCCCTGGACCGCACTGGAGCGGAGACCCAGTACTTC. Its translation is CSALDRTGAETQYF.

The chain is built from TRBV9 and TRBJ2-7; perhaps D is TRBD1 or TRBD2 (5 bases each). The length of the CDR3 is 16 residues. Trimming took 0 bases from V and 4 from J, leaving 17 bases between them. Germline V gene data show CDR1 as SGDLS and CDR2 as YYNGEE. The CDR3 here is CASSVGPGTRRYEQYF. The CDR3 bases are TGTGCCAGCAGCGTAGGGCCGGGGACCAGACGATACGAGCAGTACTTC.

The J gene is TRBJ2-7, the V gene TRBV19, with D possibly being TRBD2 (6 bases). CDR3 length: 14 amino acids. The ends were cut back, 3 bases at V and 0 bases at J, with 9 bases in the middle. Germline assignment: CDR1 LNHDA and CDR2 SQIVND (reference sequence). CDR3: CASSIGGSSYEQYF. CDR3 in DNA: TGTGCCAGTAGTATTGGGGGGAGCTCCTACGAGCAGTACTTC.

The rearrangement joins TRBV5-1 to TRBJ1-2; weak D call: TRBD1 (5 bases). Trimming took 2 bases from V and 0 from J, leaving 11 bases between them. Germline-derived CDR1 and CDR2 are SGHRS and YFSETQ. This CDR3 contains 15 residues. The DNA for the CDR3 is TGCGCCAGCAGCTTTGGGGACTCCACTAACTATGGCTACACCTTC. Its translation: CASSFGDSTNYGYTF.

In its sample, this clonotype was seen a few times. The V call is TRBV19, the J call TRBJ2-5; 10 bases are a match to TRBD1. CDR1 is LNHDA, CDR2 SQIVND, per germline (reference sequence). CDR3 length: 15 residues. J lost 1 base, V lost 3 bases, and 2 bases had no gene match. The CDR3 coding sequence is TGTGCCAGTAGTATGGGACAGGGGACCCAAGAGACCCAGTACTTC. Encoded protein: CASSMGQGTQETQYF.